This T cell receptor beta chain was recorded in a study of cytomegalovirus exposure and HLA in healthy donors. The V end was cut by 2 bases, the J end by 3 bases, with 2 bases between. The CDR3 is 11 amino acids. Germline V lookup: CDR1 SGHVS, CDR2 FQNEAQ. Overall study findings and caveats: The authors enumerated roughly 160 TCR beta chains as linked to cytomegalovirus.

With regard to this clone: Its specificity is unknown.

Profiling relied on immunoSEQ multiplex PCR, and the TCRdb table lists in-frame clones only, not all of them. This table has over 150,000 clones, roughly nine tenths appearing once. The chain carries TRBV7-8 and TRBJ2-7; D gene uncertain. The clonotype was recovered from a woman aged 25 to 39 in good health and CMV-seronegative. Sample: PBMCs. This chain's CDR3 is CASSLFYEQYF. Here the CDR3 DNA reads TGTGCCAGCAGCTTATTCTACGAGCAGTACTTC.